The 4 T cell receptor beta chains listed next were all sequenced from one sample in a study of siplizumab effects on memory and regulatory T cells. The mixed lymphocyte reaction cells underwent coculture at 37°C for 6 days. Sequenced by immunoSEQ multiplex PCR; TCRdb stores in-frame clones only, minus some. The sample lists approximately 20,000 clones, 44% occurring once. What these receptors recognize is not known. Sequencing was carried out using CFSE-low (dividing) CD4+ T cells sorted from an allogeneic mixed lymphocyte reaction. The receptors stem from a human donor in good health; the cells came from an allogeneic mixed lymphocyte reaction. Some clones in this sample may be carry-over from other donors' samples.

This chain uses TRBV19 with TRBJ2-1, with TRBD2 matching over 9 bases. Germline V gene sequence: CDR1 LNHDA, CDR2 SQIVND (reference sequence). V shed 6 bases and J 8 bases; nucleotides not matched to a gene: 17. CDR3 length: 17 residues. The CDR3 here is CASRTHPSTREGDEQFF. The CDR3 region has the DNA TGTGCCAGTAGAACCCATCCCTCGACGCGGGAGGGGGATGAGCAGTTCTTC.

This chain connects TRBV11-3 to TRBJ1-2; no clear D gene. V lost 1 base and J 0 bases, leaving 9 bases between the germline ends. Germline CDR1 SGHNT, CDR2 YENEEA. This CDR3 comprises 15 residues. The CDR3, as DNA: TGTGCCAGCAGCTTAGCTCGGGGTACTAACTATGGCTACACCTTC. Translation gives CASSLARGTNYGYTF.

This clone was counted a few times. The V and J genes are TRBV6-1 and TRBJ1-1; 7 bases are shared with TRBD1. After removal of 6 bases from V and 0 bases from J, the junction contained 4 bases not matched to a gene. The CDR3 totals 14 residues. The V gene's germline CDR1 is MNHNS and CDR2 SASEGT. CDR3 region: CASREGQMNTEAFF. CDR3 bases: TGTGCCAGCAGGGAGGGACAGATGAACACTGAAGCTTTCTTT.

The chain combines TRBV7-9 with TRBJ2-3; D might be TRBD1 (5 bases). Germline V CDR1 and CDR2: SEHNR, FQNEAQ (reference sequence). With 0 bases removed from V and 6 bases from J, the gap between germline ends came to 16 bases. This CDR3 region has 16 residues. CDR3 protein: CASSLAFGPRADTQYF. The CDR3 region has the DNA TGTGCCAGCAGCTTAGCGTTTGGACCCAGGGCGGATACGCAGTATTTT.